These 26 T cell receptor beta chains originate from one sample sequenced in a study of blood T cell repertoires in COVID-19. Assay: immunoSEQ multiplex PCR; the TCRdb copy retains only in-frame clones and omits some. The sample has around 140,000 clones; 60% to 85% are singletons. Sequencing input: peripheral blood. The source of these receptors is a woman in her sixties or seventies with acute or convalescent COVID-19.

The chain combines TRBV2 with TRBJ2-1; no definite D call. The CDR3 contains 16 residues. V shed 8 bases and J shed 0 bases, with 17 bases lying between them. Per the germline V gene, CDR1 is SNHLY and CDR2 is FYNNEI. This CDR3 is CASLESELSSYNEQFF. CDR3 DNA: TGTGCCAGCCTAGAGTCGGAATTGAGCTCCTACAATGAGCAGTTCTTC. Full variable domain (outside the CDR3, taken from reference TRBV2 and TRBJ2-1): EPEVTQTPSHQVTQMGQEVILRCVPISNHLYFYWYRQILGQKVEFLVSFYNNEISEKSEIFDDQFSVERPDGSNFTLKIRSTKLEDSAMYFCASLESELSSYNEQFFGPGTRLTVL.

V is TRBV30 and J is TRBJ1-5; 7 positions agree with TRBD1. J lost 7 bases, V lost 4 bases, and 4 bases had no gene match. In germline, CDR1 is GTSNPN, CDR2 SVGIG (reference sequence). CDR3 size: 12 residues. The chain's CDR3 is CAWNQGEQPQHF. CDR3 sequence (DNA): TGTGCCTGGAATCAGGGGGAACAGCCCCAGCATTTT.

The CDR3 reads CASSSTGGRAYEQYF. CDR3 DNA: TGTGCCAGCAGCTCAACAGGGGGAAGGGCCTACGAGCAGTACTTC. The chain has TRBV7-2 and TRBJ2-7, with 8 bases fitting TRBD1. Germline CDR1 reads SGHTA; CDR2 reads FQGNSA. The CDR3 is made up of 15 amino acids. The V gene end was trimmed by 4 bases and the J gene end by 2 bases; junction bases not matched to a gene: 7.

The rearrangement links TRBV7-2 to TRBJ2-7, with a possible D match to TRBD2 (6 bases). The CDR3 sequence is 14 residues long. CDR1 and CDR2 from the germline V gene are SGHTA and FQGNSA. Trimming took off 1 base at V and 6 bases at J, with 13 bases between the two ends. CDR3 sequence reads: CASSLDPGVGEQYF. CDR3 nucleotides: TGTGCCAGCAGCTTAGATCCGGGAGTGGGCGAGCAGTACTTC.

V gene TRBV4-2 combines with J gene TRBJ2-1; the D is unclear. With 0 bases removed from V and 3 bases from J, the gap between germline ends came to 9 bases. The germline V gene has CDR1 LGHNA and CDR2 YNFKEQ. The CDR3 is made up of 15 amino acids. DNA for the CDR3: TGTGCCAGCAGCCAAGAAGCCACCTACTACAATGAGCAGTTCTTC. Its protein is CASSQEATYYNEQFF.

V is TRBV27 and J is TRBJ2-7, with TRBD2 matching 16 bases. The CDR3 contains 14 residues. V shed 6 bases and J 5 bases; nucleotides not matched to a gene: 1. The germline V gene has CDR1 MNHEY and CDR2 SMNVEV (reference sequence). The CDR3: CASRGLAGGHEQYF. The CDR3 nucleotides read TGTGCCAGCAGGGGACTAGCGGGAGGGCACGAGCAGTACTTC.

The chain joins TRBV29-1 to TRBJ1-3, with TRBD1 as a possible D gene (6 bases). Trimming pared 7 bases from V and 1 base from J, leaving 11 bases between. The CDR3 totals 13 residues. Germline V gene data show CDR1 as SQVTM and CDR2 as ANQGSEA. Here the CDR3 reads CSAVQGSGNTIYF. The CDR3 bases are TGCAGCGCGGTACAGGGTTCTGGAAACACCATATATTTT.

This rearrangement joins TRBV30 to TRBJ2-2, with D uncertain. V lost 0 bases and J lost 2, with 4 bases in between. CDR1 and CDR2 (germline): GTSNPN, SVGIG (reference sequence). This CDR3 is built from 13 residues. Here the CDR3 reads CAWSVHNTGELFF. CDR3 coding DNA: TGTGCCTGGAGTGTACACAACACCGGGGAGCTGTTTTTT.

This clone has just a few counts. The chain combines TRBV28 with TRBJ2-3; TRBD1 might be the D (7 bases). The CDR3 covers 14 residues. From germline, CDR1 is MDHEN and CDR2 SYDVKM. Trimming removed 11 bases at V and 0 bases at J, with 15 bases between. CDR3: CASKTGTSTDTQYF. The CDR3 DNA reads as TGTGCCTCTAAGACAGGGACTAGCACAGATACGCAGTATTTT.

In DNA form, the CDR3 reads TGTGCCACCACTTTACAGGCCCGAACCTCTGGAAACACCATATATTTT. It encodes CATTLQARTSGNTIYF. V gene TRBV19 combines with J gene TRBJ1-3; D possibly corresponds to TRBD1 (5 bases). CDR1 and CDR2 (germline): LNHDA, SQIVND (reference sequence). The CDR3 is made up of 16 amino acids. V lost 10 bases to trimming and J lost 0 bases, with 19 bases between them.

The chain carries TRBV19 and TRBJ2-2; 13 bases agree with TRBD2. V shed 1 base and J 5 bases; nucleotides not matched to a gene: 10. The CDR3 has 19 amino acids. Germline loops: CDR1 LNHDA, CDR2 SQIVND (reference sequence). In DNA form, the CDR3 reads TGTGCCAGTAGTATAGGGGGTTGGACTAGCGGGAGTTTTACCGGGGAGCTGTTTTTT. This sequence encodes CASSIGGWTSGSFTGELFF.

The rearrangement uses TRBV25-1 and TRBJ1-1; D possibly corresponds to TRBD1 (5 bases). V was trimmed by 1 base and J by 1 base, leaving 7 bases between them. The CDR3 consists of 14 residues. Germline-derived CDR1 and CDR2 are MGHDK and SYGVNS. The CDR3 reads CASSEFGQNTEAFF. The CDR3 nucleotides are TGTGCCAGCAGTGAATTTGGACAGAACACTGAAGCTTTCTTT. The full variable domain, with the rest looked up from reference TRBV25-1 and TRBJ1-1, is EADIYQTPRYLVIGTGKKITLECSQTMGHDKMYWYQQDPGMELHLIHYSYGVNSTEKGDLSSESTVSRIRTEHFPLTLESARPSHTSQYLCASSEFGQNTEAFFGQGTRLTVV.

The chain couples TRBV7-8 to TRBJ2-2, with 7 bases identical to TRBD2. This CDR3 comprises 14 residues. The germline CDR1 and CDR2 sequences are SGHVS and FQNEAQ. V trimming: 4 bases; J trimming: 4 bases; junction bases outside the gene matches: 3. The CDR3, as DNA: TGTGCCAGCAGCTCTACTAGCGCCACCGGGGAGCTGTTTTTT. The encoded protein is CASSSTSATGELFF.

The chain employs TRBV29-1 and TRBJ2-7; D is unclear. In germline, CDR1 is SQVTM, CDR2 ANQGSEA. There are 11 residues in the CDR3. Deletions cut 2 bases from V and 1 base from J, with 3 bases between. CDR3 protein: CSVEISYEQYF. CDR3 nucleotides: TGCAGCGTTGAAATATCCTACGAGCAGTACTTC.

This chain links TRBV28 with TRBJ1-4, with 7 bases aligning to TRBD1. The CDR3 runs 13 residues. With 5 bases clipped from V and 8 bases from J, the junction kept 5 bases outside the gene matches. The germline V gene has CDR1 MDHEN and CDR2 SYDVKM. The CDR3 DNA sequence: TGTGCCAGCAGTCCCTACAGGGGCGAAAAACTGTTTTTT. Protein: CASSPYRGEKLFF.

The J gene is TRBJ1-1, the V gene TRBV7-9; 7 bases are a match to TRBD1. The trim removed 5 bases at V and 0 bases at J, leaving 3 bases unmatched. Looked up from germline, CDR1 is SEHNR and CDR2 is FQNEAQ (reference sequence). This CDR3 contains 14 residues. The CDR3 region is CASSATGMNTEAFF. The CDR3 DNA sequence: TGTGCCAGCAGCGCGACAGGGATGAACACTGAAGCTTTCTTT. Supplemented by reference TRBV7-9 and TRBJ1-1, the full variable domain reads DTGVSQNPRHKITKRGQNVTFRCDPISEHNRLYWYRQTLGQGPEFLTYFQNEAQLEKSRLLSDRFSAERPKGSFSTLEIQRTEQGDSAMYLCASSATGMNTEAFFGQGTRLTVV.

This chain uses TRBV5-8 with TRBJ1-4, with D unresolved. This CDR3 spans 14 amino acids. Trimming took 3 bases from V and 17 from J, leaving 23 bases between them. Germline CDR1 is SGHTS and CDR2 is YDEGEE. The CDR3 sequence: CASSSGYTAQRIFF. The CDR3, as DNA: TGTGCCAGCAGCTCGGGATACACAGCCCAGAGAATCTTTTTT.

The rearrangement links TRBV5-1 to TRBJ2-7; 7 nucleotides line up with TRBD2. The CDR3 totals 19 residues. The V and J ends lost 4 bases and 3 bases, in that order; junction bases with no gene match: 22. The germline gives CDR1 SGHRS, CDR2 YFSETQ. CDR3 nucleotides: TGCGCCAGCAGCCCTGGCCAAAAGGTGGGAGGGCCTCCGGACTACGAGCAGTACTTC. Its protein product is CASSPGQKVGGPPDYEQYF. The entire variable domain, with the rest obtained from reference TRBV5-1 and TRBJ2-7, is as follows: KAGVTQTPRYLIKTRGQQVTLSCSPISGHRSVSWYQQTPGQGLQFLFEYFSETQRNKGNFPGRFSGRQFSNSRSEMNVSTLELGDSALYLCASSPGQKVGGPPDYEQYFGPGTRLTVT.

In this sample, this clone turned up once. V is TRBV9 and J is TRBJ2-3; a possible D gene is TRBD1 (6 bases). The V gene's germline CDR1 is SGDLS and CDR2 YYNGEE. V lost 6 bases to trimming and J lost 3 bases, with 11 bases between them. There are 13 residues in the CDR3. This chain's CDR3 is CASNREGTDTQYF. The CDR3 DNA reads TGTGCCAGCAACAGGGAAGGGACAGATACGCAGTATTTT.

The chain carries TRBV30 and TRBJ2-1; D possibly corresponds to TRBD1 (6 bases). Germline-derived CDR1 and CDR2 are GTSNPN and SVGIG (reference sequence). Trimming removed 0 bases at V and 6 bases at J, with 12 bases between. The CDR3 extends over 14 amino acids. The CDR3 is CAWSVTGQGNEQFF. The CDR3 bases are TGTGCCTGGAGTGTAACAGGGCAGGGCAATGAGCAGTTCTTC.

A single count supports this clone. This chain connects TRBV6-5 to TRBJ2-3; 7 nucleotides agree with TRBD2. Per germline, CDR1 MNHEY and CDR2 SVGAGI. The CDR3 loop spans 15 amino acids. V was clipped by 8 bases and J by 4 bases; unmatched bases: 12. CDR3 DNA sequence: TGTGCCAGCTCTCACGTGCGGGAGAGGTCAGATACGCAGTATTTT. Amino acid sequence: CASSHVRERSDTQYF.

The chain has TRBV10-1 and TRBJ2-3; TRBD1 matches at 7 bases. V lost 5 bases, J lost 5 bases, and 16 bases stayed unmatched. From germline, CDR1 is WNHNN and CDR2 SYGVQD (reference sequence). The CDR3 is 17 amino acids. The CDR3 bases are TGCGCCAGCAGTTCCAAAAGGAGACAGGGCGTCGGAGATACGCAGTATTTT. Its protein is CASSSKRRQGVGDTQYF.

The chain employs TRBV4-1 and TRBJ2-7; tentative D call: TRBD2 (5 bases). CDR3 length equals 15 residues. V lost 6 bases, J lost 0 bases, and 15 bases lay in between. Germline lookup yields CDR1 MGHRA and CDR2 YSYEKL. The CDR3 DNA is TGCGCCAGCAGTTTGCGGGCCCCAACCTCCTACGAGCAGTACTTC. It translates to CASSLRAPTSYEQYF.

The V and J genes are TRBV6-4 and TRBJ1-1; D remains ambiguous. This CDR3 region has 12 residues. CDR1 is MRHNA, CDR2 SNTAGT, per germline. The V gene lost 2 bases and the J gene lost 11 bases, with 12 bases spanning the gap. CDR3: CASSDRGRRAFF. As DNA, the CDR3 is TGTGCCAGCAGTGACCGCGGGCGGCGGGCTTTCTTT.

There are a few counts of this clone. The V gene is TRBV3-1 (or the pseudogene TRBV3-2), the J gene TRBJ2-7; 12 bases map to TRBD2. The junction had 5 bases not matched to a gene; V was cut back by 3 bases and J by 5 bases. The CDR3 covers 15 residues. Per the germline V gene, CDR1 is LGHDT and CDR2 is YNNKEL (reference sequence). DNA of the CDR3: TGTGCCAGCAGCCACCCTAGCGGGAGGGCCCACGAGCAGTACTTC. Amino acid sequence: CASSHPSGRAHEQYF.

The CDR3 coding sequence is TGTGCCAGCAGCTTAGGTTCTTCTAGCTACGAGCAGTACTTC. This codes for CASSLGSSSYEQYF. The V gene is TRBV7-8, the J gene TRBJ2-7, with no clear D. The V end lost 1 base, the J end lost 3 bases, and 10 bases lay between the germline ends. CDR1 SGHVS and CDR2 FQNEAQ come from the germline V gene. This CDR3 spans 14 amino acids.